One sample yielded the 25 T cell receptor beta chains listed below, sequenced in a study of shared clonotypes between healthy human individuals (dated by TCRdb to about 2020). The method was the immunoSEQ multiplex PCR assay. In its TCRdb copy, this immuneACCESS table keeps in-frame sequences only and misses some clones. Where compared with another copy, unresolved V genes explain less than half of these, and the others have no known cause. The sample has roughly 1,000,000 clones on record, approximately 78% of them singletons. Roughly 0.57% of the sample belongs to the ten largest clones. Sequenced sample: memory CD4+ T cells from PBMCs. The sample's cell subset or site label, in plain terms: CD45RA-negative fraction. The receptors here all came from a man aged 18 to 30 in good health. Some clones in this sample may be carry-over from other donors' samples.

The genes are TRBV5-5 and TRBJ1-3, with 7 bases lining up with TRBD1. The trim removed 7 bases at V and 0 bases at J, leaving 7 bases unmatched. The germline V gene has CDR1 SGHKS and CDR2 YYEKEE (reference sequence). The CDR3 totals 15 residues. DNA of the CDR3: TGTGCCAGCGGTTTTTACAGGGGCTCTGGAAACACCATATATTTT. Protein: CASGFYRGSGNTIYF.

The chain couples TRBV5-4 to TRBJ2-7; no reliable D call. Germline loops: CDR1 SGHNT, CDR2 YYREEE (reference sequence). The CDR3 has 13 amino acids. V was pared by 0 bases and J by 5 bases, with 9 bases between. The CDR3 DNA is TGTGCCAGCAGCTTGGTTTCTAGTAACGAGCAGTACTTC. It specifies CASSLVSSNEQYF.

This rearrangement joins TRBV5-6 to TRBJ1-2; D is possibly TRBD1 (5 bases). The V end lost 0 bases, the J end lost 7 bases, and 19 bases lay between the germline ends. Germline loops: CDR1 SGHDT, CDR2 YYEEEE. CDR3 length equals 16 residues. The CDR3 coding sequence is TGTGCCAGCAGCTTGGGTTCGGTCGGGACCCGAAGTGGCTACACCTTC. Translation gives CASSLGSVGTRSGYTF.

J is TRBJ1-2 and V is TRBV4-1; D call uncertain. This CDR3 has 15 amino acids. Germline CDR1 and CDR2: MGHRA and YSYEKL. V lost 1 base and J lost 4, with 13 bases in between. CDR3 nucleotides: TGCGCCAGCAGCCAAGGAGAGGGCGGTCGCTATGGCTACACCTTC. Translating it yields CASSQGEGGRYGYTF.

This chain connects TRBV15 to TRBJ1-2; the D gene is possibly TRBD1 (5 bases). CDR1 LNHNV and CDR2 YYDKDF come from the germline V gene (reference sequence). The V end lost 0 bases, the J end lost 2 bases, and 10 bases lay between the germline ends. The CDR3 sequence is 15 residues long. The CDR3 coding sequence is TGTGCCACCAGCAGAGATTCTGGGGCGAACTATGGCTACACCTTC. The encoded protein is CATSRDSGANYGYTF.

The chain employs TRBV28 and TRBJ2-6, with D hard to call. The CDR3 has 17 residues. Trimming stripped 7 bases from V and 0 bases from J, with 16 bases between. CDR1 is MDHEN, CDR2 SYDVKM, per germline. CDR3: CASTKPTYSSGANVLTF. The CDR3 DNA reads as TGTGCCAGCACCAAACCGACGTACAGCTCTGGGGCCAACGTCCTGACTTTC.

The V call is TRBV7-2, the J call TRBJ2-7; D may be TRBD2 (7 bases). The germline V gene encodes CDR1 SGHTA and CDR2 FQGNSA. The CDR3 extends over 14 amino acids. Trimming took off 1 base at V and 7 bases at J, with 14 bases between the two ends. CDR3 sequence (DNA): TGTGCCAGCAGCTTAGACGGAAGGGGGGGAGAGCAGTACTTC. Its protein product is CASSLDGRGGEQYF. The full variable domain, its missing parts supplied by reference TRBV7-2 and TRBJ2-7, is GAGVSQSPSNKVTEKGKDVELRCDPISGHTALYWYRQSLGQGLEFLIYFQGNSAPDKSGLPSDRFSAERTGGSVSTLTIQRTQQEDSAVYLCASSLDGRGGEQYFGPGTRLTVT.

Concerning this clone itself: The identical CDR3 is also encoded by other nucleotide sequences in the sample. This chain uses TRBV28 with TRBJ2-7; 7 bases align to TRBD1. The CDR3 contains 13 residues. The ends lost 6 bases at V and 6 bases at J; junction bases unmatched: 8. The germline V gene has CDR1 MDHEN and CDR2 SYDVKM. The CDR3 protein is CASRPGTAGEQYF. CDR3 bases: TGTGCCAGCAGGCCCGGGACAGCCGGCGAGCAGTACTTC.

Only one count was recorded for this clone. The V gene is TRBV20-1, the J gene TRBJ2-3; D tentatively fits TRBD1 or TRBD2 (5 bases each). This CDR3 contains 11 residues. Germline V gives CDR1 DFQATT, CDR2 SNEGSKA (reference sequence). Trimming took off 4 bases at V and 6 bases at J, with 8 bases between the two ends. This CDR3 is CSATWGDTQYF. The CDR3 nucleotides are TGCAGTGCTACGTGGGGGGATACGCAGTATTTT.

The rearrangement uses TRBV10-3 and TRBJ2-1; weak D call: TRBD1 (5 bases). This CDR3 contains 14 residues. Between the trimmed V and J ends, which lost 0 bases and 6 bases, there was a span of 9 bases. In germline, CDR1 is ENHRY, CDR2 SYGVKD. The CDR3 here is CAISESRTGNEQFF. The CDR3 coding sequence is TGTGCCATCAGTGAGTCGAGAACAGGCAATGAGCAGTTCTTC.

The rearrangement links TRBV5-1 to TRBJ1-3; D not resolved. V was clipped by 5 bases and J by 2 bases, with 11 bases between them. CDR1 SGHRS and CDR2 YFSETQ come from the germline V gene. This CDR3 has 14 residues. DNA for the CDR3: TGCGCCAGCAGTACCGCCGCACCTGGAAACACCATATATTTT. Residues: CASSTAAPGNTIYF.

The CDR3 loop is CASSPLGQGADTQYF. The DNA of the CDR3 is TGTGCCAGCAGCCCCCTGGGACAGGGAGCAGATACGCAGTATTTT. The J gene is TRBJ2-3, the V gene TRBV9; TRBD1 agrees at 9 bases. Germline loops: CDR1 SGDLS, CDR2 YYNGEE. Unmatched junction bases numbered 7, after V lost 4 bases and J lost 4 bases. This CDR3 comprises 15 residues.

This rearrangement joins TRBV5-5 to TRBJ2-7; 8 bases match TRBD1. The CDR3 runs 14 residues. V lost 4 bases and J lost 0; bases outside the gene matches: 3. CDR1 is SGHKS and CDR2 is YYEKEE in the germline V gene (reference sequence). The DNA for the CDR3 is TGTGCCAGCAGCCCGACAGGGGACTCCTACGAGCAGTACTTC. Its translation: CASSPTGDSYEQYF.

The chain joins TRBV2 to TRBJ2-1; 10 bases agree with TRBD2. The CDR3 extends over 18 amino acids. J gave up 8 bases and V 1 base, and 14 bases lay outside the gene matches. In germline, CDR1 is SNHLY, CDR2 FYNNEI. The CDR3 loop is CASSEGVWGGLARDEQFF. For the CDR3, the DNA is TGTGCCAGCAGTGAAGGTGTCTGGGGGGGACTAGCGAGGGATGAGCAGTTCTTC.

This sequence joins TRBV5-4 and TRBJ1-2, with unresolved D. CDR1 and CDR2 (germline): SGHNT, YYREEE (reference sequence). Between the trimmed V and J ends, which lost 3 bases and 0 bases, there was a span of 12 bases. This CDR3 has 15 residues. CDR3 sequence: CASSSPTGANYGYTF. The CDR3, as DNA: TGTGCCAGCAGCTCCCCGACGGGAGCTAACTATGGCTACACCTTC.

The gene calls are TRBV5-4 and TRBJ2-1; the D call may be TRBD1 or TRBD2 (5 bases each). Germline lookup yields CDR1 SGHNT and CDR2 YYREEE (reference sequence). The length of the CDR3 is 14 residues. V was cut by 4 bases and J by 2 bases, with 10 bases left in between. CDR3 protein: CASSAGTAYNEQFF. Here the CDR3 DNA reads TGTGCCAGCAGCGCCGGGACGGCCTACAATGAGCAGTTCTTC. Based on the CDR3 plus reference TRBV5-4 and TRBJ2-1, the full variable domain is ETGVTQSPTHLIKTRGQQVTLRCSSQSGHNTVSWYQQALGQGPQFIFQYYREEENGRGNFPPRFSGLQFPNYSSELNVNALELDDSALYLCASSAGTAYNEQFFGPGTRLTVL.

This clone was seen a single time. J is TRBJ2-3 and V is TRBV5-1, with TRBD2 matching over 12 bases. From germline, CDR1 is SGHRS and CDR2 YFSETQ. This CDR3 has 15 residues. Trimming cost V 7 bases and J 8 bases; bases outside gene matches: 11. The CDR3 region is CASRQTSGREGTQYF. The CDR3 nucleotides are TGCGCCAGCCGTCAGACTAGCGGGAGAGAGGGTACGCAGTATTTT.

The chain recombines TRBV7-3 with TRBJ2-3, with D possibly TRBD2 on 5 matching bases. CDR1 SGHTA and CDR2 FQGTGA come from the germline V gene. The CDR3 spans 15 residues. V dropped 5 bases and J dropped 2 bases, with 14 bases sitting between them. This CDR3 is CASSLSLANTDTQYF. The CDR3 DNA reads TGTGCCAGCAGCCTATCCTTAGCGAACACAGATACGCAGTATTTT.

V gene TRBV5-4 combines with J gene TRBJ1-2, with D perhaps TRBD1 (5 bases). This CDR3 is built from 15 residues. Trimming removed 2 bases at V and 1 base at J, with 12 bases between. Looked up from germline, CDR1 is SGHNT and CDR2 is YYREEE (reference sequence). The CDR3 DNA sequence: TGTGCCAGCAGCTTCGGCCAGGGTTTTAACTATGGCTACACCTTC. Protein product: CASSFGQGFNYGYTF.

The CDR3 spells CASSHPGLAGGQETQYF. As DNA, the CDR3 is TGTGCCAGCAGCCACCCCGGACTAGCGGGAGGACAAGAGACCCAGTACTTC. The chain is built from TRBV4-2 and TRBJ2-5; 14 bases are a match to TRBD2. Germline values: CDR1 LGHNA, CDR2 YNFKEQ. V lost 3 bases and J lost 2; bases outside the gene matches: 5. CDR3 length: 17 amino acids.

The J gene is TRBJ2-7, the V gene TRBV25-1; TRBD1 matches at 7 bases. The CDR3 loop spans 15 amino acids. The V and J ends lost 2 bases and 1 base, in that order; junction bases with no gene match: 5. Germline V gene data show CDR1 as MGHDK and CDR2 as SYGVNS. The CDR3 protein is CASSESSGQSYEQYF. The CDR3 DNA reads TGTGCCAGCAGTGAAAGCTCGGGACAGTCCTACGAGCAGTACTTC.

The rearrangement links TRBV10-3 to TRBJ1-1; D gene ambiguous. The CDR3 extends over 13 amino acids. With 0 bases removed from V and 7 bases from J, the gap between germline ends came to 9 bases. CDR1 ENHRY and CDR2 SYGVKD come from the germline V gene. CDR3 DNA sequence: TGTGCCATCAGTGAGTCTTGGACCGGTGAAGCTTTCTTT. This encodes CAISESWTGEAFF.

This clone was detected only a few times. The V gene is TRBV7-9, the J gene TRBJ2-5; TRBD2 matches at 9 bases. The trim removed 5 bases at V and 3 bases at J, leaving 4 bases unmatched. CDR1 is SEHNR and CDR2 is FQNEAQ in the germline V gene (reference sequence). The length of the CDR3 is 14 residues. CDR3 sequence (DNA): TGTGCCAGCAGCACCTGGACTAGCGAAGAGACCCAGTACTTC. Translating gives CASSTWTSEETQYF.

DNA for the CDR3: TGTGCCAGCAGCCAAGTGGAGCGGGAAAGTAATTCACCCCTCCACTTT. It translates to CASSQVERESNSPLHF. The chain combines TRBV4-2 with TRBJ1-6; D not certain. This CDR3 region has 16 residues. CDR1 and CDR2 from the germline V gene are LGHNA and YNFKEQ. The V end lost 1 base, the J end lost 6 bases, and 13 bases lay between the germline ends.

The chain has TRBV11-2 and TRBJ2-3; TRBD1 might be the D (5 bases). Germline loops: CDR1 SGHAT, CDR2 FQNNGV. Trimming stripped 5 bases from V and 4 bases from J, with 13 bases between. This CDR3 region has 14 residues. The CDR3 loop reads CASSVVRVADTQYF. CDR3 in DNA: TGTGCCAGCAGCGTAGTCAGGGTCGCAGATACGCAGTATTTT.